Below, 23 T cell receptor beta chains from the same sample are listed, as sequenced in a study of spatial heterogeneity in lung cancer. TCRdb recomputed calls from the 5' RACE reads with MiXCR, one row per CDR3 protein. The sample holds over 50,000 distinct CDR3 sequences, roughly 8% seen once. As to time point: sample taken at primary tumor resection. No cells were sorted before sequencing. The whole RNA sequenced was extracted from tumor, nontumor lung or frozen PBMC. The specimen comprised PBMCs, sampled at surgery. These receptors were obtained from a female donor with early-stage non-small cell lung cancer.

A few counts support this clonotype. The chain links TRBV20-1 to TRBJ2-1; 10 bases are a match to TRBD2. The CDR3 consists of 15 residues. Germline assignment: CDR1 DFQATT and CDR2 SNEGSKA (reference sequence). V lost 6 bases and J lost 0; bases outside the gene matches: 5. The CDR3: CSATAGGLSYNEQFF. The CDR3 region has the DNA TGCAGTGCAACAGCGGGAGGGCTCTCCTACAATGAGCAGTTCTTC.

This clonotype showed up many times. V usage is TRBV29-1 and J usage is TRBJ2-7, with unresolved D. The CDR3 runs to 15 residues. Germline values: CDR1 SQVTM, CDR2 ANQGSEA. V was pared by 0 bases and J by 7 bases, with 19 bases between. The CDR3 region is CSVEDQVGMEREQYF. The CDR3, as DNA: TGCAGCGTTGAAGATCAAGTGGGAATGGAAAGGGAGCAGTACTTC.

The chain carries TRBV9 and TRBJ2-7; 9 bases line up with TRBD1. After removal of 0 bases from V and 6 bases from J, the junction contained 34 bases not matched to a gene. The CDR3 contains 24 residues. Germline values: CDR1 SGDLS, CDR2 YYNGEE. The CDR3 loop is CASSVVHHPPLNTSGTGYPSEQYV. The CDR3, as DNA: TGTGCCAGCAGCGTAGTCCATCACCCTCCGCTAAACACATCCGGGACAGGGTATCCCTCCGAGCAGTACGTC.

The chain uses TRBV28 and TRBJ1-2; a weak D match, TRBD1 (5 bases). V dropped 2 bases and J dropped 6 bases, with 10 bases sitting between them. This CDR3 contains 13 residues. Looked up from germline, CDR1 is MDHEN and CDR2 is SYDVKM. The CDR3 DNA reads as TGTGCCAGCAGTTTAGCAGGGACCGATGGCTACACCTTC. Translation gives CASSLAGTDGYTF.

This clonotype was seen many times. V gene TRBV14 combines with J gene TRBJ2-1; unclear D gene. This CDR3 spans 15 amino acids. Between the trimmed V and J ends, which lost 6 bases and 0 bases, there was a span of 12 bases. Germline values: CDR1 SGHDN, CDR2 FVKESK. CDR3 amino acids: CASRDTSSSYNEQFF. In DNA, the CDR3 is TGTGCCAGCAGGGATACATCGAGCTCCTACAATGAGCAGTTCTTC.

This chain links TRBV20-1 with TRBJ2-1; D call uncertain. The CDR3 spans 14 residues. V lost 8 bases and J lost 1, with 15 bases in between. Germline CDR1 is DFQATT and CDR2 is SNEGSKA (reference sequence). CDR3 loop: CSLRRALSYNEQFF. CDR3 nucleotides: TGCAGTCTCCGAAGGGCCCTTTCCTACAATGAGCAGTTCTTC.

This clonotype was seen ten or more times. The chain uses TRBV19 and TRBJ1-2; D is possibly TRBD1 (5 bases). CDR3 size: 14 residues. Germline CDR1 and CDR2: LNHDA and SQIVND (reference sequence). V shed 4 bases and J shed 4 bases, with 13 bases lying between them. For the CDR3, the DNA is TGTGCCAGTAGTAGCCCGGGACTGATCTATGGCTACACCTTC. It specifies CASSSPGLIYGYTF.

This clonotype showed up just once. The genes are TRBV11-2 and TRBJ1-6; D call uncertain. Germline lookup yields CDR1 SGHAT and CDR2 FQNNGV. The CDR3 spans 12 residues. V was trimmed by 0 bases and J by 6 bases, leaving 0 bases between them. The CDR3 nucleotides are TGTGCCAGCAGCTTAGATAATTCACCCCTCCACTTT. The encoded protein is CASSLDNSPLHF.

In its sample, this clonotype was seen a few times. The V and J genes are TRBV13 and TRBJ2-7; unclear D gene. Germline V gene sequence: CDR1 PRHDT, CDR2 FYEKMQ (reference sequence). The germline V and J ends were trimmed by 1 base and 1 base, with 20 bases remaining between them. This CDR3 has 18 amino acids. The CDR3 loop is CASSLARWAAVGSYEQYF. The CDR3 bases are TGTGCCAGCAGCTTAGCTAGGTGGGCTGCTGTGGGATCCTACGAGCAGTACTTC.

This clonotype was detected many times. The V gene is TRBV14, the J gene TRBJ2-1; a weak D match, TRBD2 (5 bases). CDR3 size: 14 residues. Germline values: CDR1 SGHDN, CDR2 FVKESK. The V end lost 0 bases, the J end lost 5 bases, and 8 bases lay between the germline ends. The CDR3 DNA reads TGTGCCAGCAGCCAAGATTGGCGGGACAATGAGCAGTTCTTC. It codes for CASSQDWRDNEQFF.

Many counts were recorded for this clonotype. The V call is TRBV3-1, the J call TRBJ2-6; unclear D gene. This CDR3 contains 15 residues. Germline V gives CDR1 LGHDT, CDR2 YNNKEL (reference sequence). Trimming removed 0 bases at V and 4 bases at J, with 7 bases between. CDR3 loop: CASSQDQTGANVLTF. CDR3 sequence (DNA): TGTGCCAGCAGCCAAGACCAGACGGGGGCCAACGTCCTGACTTTC.

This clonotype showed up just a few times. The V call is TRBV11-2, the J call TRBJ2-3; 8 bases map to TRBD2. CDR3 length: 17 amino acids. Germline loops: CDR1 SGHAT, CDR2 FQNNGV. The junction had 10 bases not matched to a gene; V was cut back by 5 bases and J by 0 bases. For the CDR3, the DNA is TGTGCCAGCAGCGCCGGACCGGGGGGGCTAAGCACAGATACGCAGTATTTT. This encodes CASSAGPGGLSTDTQYF.

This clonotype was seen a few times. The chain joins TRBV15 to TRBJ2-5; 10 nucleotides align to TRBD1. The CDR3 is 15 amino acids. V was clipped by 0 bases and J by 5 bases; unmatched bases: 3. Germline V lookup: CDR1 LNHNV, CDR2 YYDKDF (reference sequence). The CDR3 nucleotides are TGTGCCACCAGCAGAGAGACAGGGGGCATGGAGACCCAGTACTTC. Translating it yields CATSRETGGMETQYF.

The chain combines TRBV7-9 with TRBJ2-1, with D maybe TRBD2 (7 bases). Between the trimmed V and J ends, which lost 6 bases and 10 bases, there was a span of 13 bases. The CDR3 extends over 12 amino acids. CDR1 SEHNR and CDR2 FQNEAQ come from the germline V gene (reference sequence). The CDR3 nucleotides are TGTGCCAGCAGGCCTACGGGGGGCGAGCAGTTCTTC. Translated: CASRPTGGEQFF. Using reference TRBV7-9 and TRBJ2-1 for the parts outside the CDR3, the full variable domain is DTGVSQNPRHKITKRGQNVTFRCDPISEHNRLYWYRQTLGQGPEFLTYFQNEAQLEKSRLLSDRFSAERPKGSFSTLEIQRTEQGDSAMYLCASRPTGGEQFFGPGTRLTVL.

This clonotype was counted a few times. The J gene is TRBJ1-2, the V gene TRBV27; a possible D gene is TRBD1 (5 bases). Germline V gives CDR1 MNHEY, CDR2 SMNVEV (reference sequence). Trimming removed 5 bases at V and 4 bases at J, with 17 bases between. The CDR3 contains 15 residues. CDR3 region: CASSPTGDGGYGYTF. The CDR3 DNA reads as TGTGCCAGCAGTCCCACCGGGGATGGGGGCTATGGCTACACCTTC.

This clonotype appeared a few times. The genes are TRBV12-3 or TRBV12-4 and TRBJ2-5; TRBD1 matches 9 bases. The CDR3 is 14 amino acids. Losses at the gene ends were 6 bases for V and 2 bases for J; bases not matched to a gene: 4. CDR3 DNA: TGTGCCAGCAGCCTTGGACAGGGGCAAGAGACCCAGTACTTC. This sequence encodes CASSLGQGQETQYF.

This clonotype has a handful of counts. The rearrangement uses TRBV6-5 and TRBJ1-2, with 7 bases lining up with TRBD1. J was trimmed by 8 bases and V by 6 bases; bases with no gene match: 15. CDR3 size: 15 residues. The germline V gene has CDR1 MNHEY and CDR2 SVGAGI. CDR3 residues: CASSYLPPGGEGYTF. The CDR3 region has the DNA TGTGCCAGCAGCTACCTCCCTCCAGGGGGGGAAGGCTACACCTTC.

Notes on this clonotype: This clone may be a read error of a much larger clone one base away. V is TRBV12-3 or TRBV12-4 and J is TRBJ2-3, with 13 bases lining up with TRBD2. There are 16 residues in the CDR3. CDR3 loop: CTSSQGLAGASDTQYF. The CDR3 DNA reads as TGTACCAGCAGTCAAGGACTAGCGGGAGCCTCAGATACGCAGTATTTT.

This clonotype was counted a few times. The CDR3 DNA reads as TGTGCCAGCAGTGGACAGCTACCTCAAGAGACCCAGTACTTC. It codes for CASSGQLPQETQYF. The V call is TRBV6-5, the J call TRBJ2-5, with D possibly matching TRBD1 (6 bases). The CDR3 covers 14 residues. With 5 bases removed from V and 2 bases from J, the gap between germline ends came to 12 bases. Germline CDR1 and CDR2: MNHEY and SVGAGI.

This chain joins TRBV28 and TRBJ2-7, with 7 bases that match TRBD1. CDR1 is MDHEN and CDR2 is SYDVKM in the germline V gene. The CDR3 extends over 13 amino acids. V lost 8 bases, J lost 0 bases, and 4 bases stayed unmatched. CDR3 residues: CASQGGNSYEQYV. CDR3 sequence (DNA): TGTGCCAGCCAAGGGGGCAACTCCTACGAGCAGTACGTC.

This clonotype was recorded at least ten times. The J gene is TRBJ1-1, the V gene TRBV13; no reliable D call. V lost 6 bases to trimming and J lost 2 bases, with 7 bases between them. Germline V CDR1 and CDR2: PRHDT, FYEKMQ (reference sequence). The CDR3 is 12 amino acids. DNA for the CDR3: TGTGCCAGCAGGCGAGCCAACACTGAAGCTTTCTTT. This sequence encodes CASRRANTEAFF.

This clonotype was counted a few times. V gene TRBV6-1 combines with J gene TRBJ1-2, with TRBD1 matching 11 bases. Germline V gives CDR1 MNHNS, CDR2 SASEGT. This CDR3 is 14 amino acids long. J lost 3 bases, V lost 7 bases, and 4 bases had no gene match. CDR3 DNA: TGTGCCAGCACCCGGACAGGGGGCGACTATGGCTACACCTTC. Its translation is CASTRTGGDYGYTF.

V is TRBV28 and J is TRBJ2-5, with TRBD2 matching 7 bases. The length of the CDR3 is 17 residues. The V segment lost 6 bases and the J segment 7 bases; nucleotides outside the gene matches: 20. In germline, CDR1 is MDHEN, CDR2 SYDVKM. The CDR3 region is CASSPGLWEPPGGTQYF. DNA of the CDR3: TGTGCCAGCAGCCCCGGGTTGTGGGAGCCACCGGGGGGGACCCAGTACTTC.